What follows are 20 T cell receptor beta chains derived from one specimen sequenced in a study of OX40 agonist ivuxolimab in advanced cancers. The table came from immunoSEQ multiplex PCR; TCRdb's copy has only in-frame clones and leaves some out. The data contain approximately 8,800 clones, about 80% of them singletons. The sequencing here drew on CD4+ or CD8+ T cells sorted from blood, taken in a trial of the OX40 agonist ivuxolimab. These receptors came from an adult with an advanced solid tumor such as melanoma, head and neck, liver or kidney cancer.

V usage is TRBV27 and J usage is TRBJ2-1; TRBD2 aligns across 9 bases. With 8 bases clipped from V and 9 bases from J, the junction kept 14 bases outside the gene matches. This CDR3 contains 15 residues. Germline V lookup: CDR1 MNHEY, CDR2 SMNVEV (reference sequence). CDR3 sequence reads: CASGRSGGFMGEQFF. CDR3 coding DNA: TGTGCCAGCGGCCGTAGCGGGGGATTCATGGGTGAGCAGTTCTTC.

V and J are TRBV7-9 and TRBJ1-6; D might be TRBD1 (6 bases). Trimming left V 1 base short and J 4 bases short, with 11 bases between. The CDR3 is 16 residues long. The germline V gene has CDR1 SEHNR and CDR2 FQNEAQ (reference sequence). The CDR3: CASSLEGGFYNSPLHF. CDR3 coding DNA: TGTGCCAGCAGCTTAGAAGGGGGATTTTATAATTCACCCCTCCACTTT.

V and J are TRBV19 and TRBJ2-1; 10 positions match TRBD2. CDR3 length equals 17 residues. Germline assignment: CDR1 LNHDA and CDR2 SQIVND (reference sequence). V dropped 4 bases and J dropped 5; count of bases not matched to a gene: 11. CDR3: CASSTEDSGGPHNEQFF. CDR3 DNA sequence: TGTGCCAGTAGTACCGAAGATAGCGGGGGGCCCCACAATGAGCAGTTCTTC.

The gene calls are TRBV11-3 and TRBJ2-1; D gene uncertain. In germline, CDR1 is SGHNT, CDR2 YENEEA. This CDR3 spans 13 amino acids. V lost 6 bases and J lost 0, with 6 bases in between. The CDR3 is CASSKSSYNEQFF. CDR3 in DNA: TGTGCCAGCAGTAAGAGCTCCTACAATGAGCAGTTCTTC. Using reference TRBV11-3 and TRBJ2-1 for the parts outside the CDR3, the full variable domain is EAGVVQSPRYKIIEKKQPVAFWCNPISGHNTLYWYLQNLGQGPELLIRYENEEAVDDSQLPKDRFSAERLKGVDSTLKIQPAELGDSAVYLCASSKSSYNEQFFGPGTRLTVL.

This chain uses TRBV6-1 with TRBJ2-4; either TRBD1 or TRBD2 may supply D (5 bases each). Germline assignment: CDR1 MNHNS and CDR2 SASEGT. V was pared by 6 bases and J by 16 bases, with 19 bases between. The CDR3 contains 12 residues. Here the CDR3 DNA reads TGTGCCAGCAGCGGGCCCCCGGGACGGGATTACTTC. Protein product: CASSGPPGRDYF.

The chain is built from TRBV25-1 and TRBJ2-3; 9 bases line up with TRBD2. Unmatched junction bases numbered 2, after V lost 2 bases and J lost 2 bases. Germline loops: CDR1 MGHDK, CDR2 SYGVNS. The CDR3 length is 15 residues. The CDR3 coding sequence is TGTGCCAGCAGTGAAGAGCGGGGGGCCACAGATACGCAGTATTTT. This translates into CASSEERGATDTQYF.

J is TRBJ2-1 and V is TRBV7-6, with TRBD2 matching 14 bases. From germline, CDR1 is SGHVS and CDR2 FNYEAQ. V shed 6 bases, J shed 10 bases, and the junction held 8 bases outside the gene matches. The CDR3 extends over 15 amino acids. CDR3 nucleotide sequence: TGTGCCAGCAGTAGACTAGCGGGGGGGAGTCAGGAGCAGTTCTTC. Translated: CASSRLAGGSQEQFF.

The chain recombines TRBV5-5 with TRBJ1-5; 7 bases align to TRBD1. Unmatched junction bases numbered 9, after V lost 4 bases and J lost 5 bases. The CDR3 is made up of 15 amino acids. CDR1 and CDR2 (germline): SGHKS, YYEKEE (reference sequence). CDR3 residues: CASSARTGYHQPQHF. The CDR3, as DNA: TGTGCCAGCAGCGCAAGGACAGGCTATCATCAGCCCCAGCATTTT.

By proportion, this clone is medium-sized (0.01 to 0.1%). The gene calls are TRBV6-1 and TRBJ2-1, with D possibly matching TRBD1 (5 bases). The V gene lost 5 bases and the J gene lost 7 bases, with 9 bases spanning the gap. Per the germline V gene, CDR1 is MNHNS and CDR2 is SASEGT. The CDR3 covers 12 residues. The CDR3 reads CASSPQENEQFF. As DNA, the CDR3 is TGTGCCAGCAGTCCACAGGAAAATGAGCAGTTCTTC.

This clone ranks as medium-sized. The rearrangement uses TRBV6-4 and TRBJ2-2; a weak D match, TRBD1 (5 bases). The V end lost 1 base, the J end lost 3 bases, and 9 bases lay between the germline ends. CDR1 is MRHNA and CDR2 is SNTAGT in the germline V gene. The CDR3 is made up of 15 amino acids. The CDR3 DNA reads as TGTGCCAGCAGTGACTATGGCAGGGACACCGGGGAGCTGTTTTTT. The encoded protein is CASSDYGRDTGELFF.

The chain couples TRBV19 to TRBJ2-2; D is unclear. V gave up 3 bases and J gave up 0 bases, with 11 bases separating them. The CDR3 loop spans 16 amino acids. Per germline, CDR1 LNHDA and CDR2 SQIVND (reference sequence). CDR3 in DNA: TGTGCCAGTAGTATTGGTCCCAGCCCGAACACCGGGGAGCTGTTTTTT. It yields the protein CASSIGPSPNTGELFF.

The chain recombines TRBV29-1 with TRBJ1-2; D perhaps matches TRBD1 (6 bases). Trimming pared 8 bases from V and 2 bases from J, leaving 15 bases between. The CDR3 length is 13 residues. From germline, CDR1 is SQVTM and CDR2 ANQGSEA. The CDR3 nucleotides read TGCAGCCTTAGGACAGAGAAAAACTATGGCTACACCTTC. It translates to CSLRTEKNYGYTF.

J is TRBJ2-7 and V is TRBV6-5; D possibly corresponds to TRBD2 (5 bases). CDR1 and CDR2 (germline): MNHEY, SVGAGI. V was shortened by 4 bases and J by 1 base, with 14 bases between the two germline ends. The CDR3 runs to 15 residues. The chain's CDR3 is CASSLTSGLSYEQYF. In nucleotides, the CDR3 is TGTGCCAGCAGTTTAACCTCCGGACTGTCCTACGAGCAGTACTTC.

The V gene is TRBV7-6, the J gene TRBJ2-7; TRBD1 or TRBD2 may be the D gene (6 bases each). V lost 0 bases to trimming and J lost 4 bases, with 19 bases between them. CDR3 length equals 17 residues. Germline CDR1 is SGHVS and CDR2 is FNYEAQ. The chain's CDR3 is CASSLAVLGGQGYEQYF. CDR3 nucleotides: TGTGCCAGCAGCTTAGCAGTCCTAGGGGGGCAAGGTTACGAGCAGTACTTC.

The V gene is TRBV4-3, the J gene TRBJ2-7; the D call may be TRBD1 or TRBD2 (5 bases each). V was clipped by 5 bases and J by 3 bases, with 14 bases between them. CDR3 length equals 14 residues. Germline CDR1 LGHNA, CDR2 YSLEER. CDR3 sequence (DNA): TGCGCCAGCAGCTCCCGGGACGGAGACTACGAGCAGTACTTC. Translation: CASSSRDGDYEQYF.

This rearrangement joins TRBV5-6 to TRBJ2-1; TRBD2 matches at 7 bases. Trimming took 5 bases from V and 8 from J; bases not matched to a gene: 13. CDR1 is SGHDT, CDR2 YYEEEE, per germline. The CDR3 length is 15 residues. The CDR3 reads CASSPGLVGGDEQFF. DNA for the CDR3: TGTGCCAGCAGTCCCGGACTAGTTGGGGGGGATGAGCAGTTCTTC.

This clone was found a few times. This CDR3 reads CASSGTSGLLGSGANVLTF. The CDR3 DNA reads as TGTGCCAGCAGCGGGACTAGCGGGTTGCTCGGGTCCGGGGCCAACGTCCTGACTTTC. The V call is TRBV7-3, the J call TRBJ2-6; 12 bases are a match to TRBD2. There are 19 residues in the CDR3. V gave up 5 bases and J gave up 4 bases; unmatched junction bases: 12. The germline V gene encodes CDR1 SGHTA and CDR2 FQGTGA.

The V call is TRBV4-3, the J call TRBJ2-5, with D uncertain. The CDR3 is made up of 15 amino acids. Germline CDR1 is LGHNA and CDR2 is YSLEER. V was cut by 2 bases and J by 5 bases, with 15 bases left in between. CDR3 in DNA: TGCGCCAGCAGCCAAAACCCCGGCAGGTGGGAGACCCAGTACTTC. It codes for CASSQNPGRWETQYF.

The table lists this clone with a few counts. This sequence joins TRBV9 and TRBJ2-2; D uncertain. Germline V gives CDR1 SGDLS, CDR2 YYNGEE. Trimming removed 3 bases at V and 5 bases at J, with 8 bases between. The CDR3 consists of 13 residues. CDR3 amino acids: CASSAEGTGELFF. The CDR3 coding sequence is TGTGCCAGCAGCGCGGAAGGGACCGGGGAGCTGTTTTTT.

CDR3 nucleotide sequence: TGTGCCATCAGTGAGTCAAGGCAGGGATTGGTGGATGAGTACGGCTACACCTTC. It translates to CAISESRQGLVDEYGYTF. The V call is TRBV10-3, the J call TRBJ1-2; TRBD1 might be the D (5 bases). V gave up 0 bases and J gave up 8 bases, with 25 bases separating them. This CDR3 has 18 residues. The germline gives CDR1 ENHRY, CDR2 SYGVKD.